A single sample gave rise to the 19 T cell receptor beta chains below, sequenced in a study of neurological immune-mediated disorders. TCRdb reanalysed the 5' RACE reads using MiXCR and keeps one entry per CDR3 protein. The repertoire holds 50,000 to 65,000 distinct CDR3 sequences, with around 3.9% as singletons. Sequenced material: PBMCs. The source of these receptors is a man under 40 with multiple sclerosis.

Only a few counts were recorded for this clonotype. The chain combines TRBV5-1 with TRBJ2-1; 13 nucleotides line up with TRBD2. This CDR3 is built from 16 residues. CDR1 is SGHRS, CDR2 YFSETQ, per germline. V lost 4 bases to trimming and J lost 2 bases; unmatched junction nucleotides: 3. This chain's CDR3 is CASSPGLAGAYNEQFF. The CDR3, as DNA: TGCGCCAGCAGCCCTGGACTAGCGGGAGCCTACAATGAGCAGTTCTTC. The full variable domain, in which reference TRBV5-1 and TRBJ2-1 provide the parts outside the CDR3, is KAGVTQTPRYLIKTRGQQVTLSCSPISGHRSVSWYQQTPGQGLQFLFEYFSETQRNKGNFPGRFSGRQFSNSRSEMNVSTLELGDSALYLCASSPGLAGAYNEQFFGPGTRLTVL.

This clonotype was seen repeatedly, ten times or more. V usage is TRBV5-1 and J usage is TRBJ1-5, with 7 bases lining up with TRBD1. CDR1 and CDR2 from the germline V gene are SGHRS and YFSETQ. Trimming took 4 bases from V and 3 from J; bases not matched to a gene: 13. The length of the CDR3 is 17 residues. The CDR3 loop reads CASSGPRQGRINQPQHF. CDR3 coding DNA: TGCGCCAGCAGCGGACCGAGACAGGGTCGAATCAATCAGCCCCAGCATTTT.

This clonotype was detected many times. CDR3 nucleotides: TGCAGCGTTGAGCTAGCGGGGGATCTAGAGACCCAGTACTTC. It encodes CSVELAGDLETQYF. The V gene is TRBV29-1, the J gene TRBJ2-5; TRBD2 aligns across 10 bases. Germline V gives CDR1 SQVTM, CDR2 ANQGSEA. This CDR3 is 14 amino acids long. The ends lost 3 bases at V and 4 bases at J; junction bases unmatched: 5.

This chain uses TRBV10-3 with TRBJ2-3; no firm D call. The V gene lost 6 bases and the J gene lost 0 bases, with 7 bases spanning the gap. Germline-derived CDR1 and CDR2 are ENHRY and SYGVKD. The length of the CDR3 is 13 residues. The CDR3 here is CAISPQSTDTQYF. The CDR3, as DNA: TGTGCCATCAGCCCCCAGAGCACAGATACGCAGTATTTT.

This clonotype occurred many times. The rearrangement joins TRBV5-1 to TRBJ1-1, with no clear D. Trimming took 3 bases from V and 1 from J, leaving 13 bases between them. Germline V CDR1 and CDR2: SGHRS, YFSETQ. There are 15 residues in the CDR3. The CDR3 reads CASSSFGPTNTEAFF. DNA of the CDR3: TGCGCCAGCAGCTCATTCGGACCGACGAACACTGAAGCTTTCTTT.

Concerning this clonotype: The junction shows a germline mismatch at one end, possibly a read error. This sequence joins TRBV29-1 and TRBJ1-5, with TRBD1 as a possible D gene (6 bases). Germline CDR1 reads SQVTM; CDR2 reads ANQGSEA. The CDR3 is 14 residues long. Written as DNA, the CDR3 is TGCAGCGTTGAAGACGGGGGGGCTGGTCAGCCCCAGAATTTT. It yields the protein CSVEDGGAGQPQNF. The whole variable domain, remainder taken from reference TRBV29-1 and TRBJ1-5, is SAVISQKPSRDICQRGTSLTIQCQVDSQVTMMFWYRQQPGQSLTLIATANQGSEATYESGFVIDKFPISRPNLTFSTLTVSNMSPEDSSIYLCSVEDGGAGQPQNFGDGTRLSIL.

This clonotype occurred many times. The gene calls are TRBV18 and TRBJ2-5; D unclear. The V gene lost 0 bases and the J gene lost 1 base, with 6 bases spanning the gap. This CDR3 has 14 amino acids. The germline gives CDR1 KGHSH, CDR2 LQKENI. The CDR3 bases are TGTGCCAGCTCACCACCCAGGTCCCAAGAGACCCAGTACTTC. Translation gives CASSPPRSQETQYF.

The chain employs TRBV7-8 and TRBJ2-1, with 10 nucleotides matching TRBD2. Germline values: CDR1 SGHVS, CDR2 FQNEAQ. With 5 bases clipped from V and 9 bases from J, the junction kept 7 bases outside the gene matches. The CDR3 spans 14 residues. CDR3 DNA: TGTGCCAGCAGCGCCCCGGGACTAGCGAGTGAGCAGTTCTTC. This translates into CASSAPGLASEQFF. The variable domain in full, with the rest retrieved from reference TRBV7-8 and TRBJ2-1, is GAGVSQSPRYKVAKRGQDVALRCDPISGHVSLFWYQQALGQGPEFLTYFQNEAQLDKSGLPSDRFFAERPEGSVSTLKIQRTQQEDSAVYLCASSAPGLASEQFFGPGTRLTVL.

This clonotype was seen ten or more times. V is TRBV7-9 and J is TRBJ2-5; 9 bases line up with TRBD1. Germline values: CDR1 SEHNR, CDR2 FQNEAQ (reference sequence). The trim removed 3 bases at V and 4 bases at J, leaving 3 bases unmatched. There are 14 residues in the CDR3. CDR3 loop: CASSFPTGGETQYF. CDR3 bases: TGTGCCAGCAGCTTCCCGACAGGGGGAGAGACCCAGTACTTC.

There are many counts of this clonotype. The J gene is TRBJ2-7, the V gene TRBV27, with 10 bases aligning to TRBD1. Germline V gene lookup returns CDR1 MNHEY and CDR2 SMNVEV (reference sequence). The CDR3 extends over 13 amino acids. The junction had 3 bases not matched to a gene; V was cut back by 5 bases and J by 5 bases. For the CDR3, the DNA is TGTGCCAGCAGTCTAGGGACAGGGGACGAGCAGTACTTC. It yields the protein CASSLGTGDEQYF.

This clonotype was observed at least ten times. The chain joins TRBV20-1 to TRBJ1-4; maybe TRBD1 (6 bases). The CDR3 sequence is 15 residues long. CDR1 is DFQATT, CDR2 SNEGSKA, per germline (reference sequence). V lost 5 bases and J lost 6, with 19 bases in between. In DNA form, the CDR3 reads TGCAGTGCTTTGGGTCAGGGGAGCGGTTATGAAAAACTGTTTTTT. The encoded protein is CSALGQGSGYEKLFF.

At least ten counts were recorded for this clonotype. This rearrangement joins TRBV7-6 to TRBJ2-7; D assignment may be TRBD1 or TRBD2 (5 bases each). The CDR3 consists of 15 residues. CDR1 is SGHVS, CDR2 FNYEAQ, per germline. V was cut by 5 bases and J by 3 bases, with 17 bases left in between. The CDR3 sequence: CASSRAGTTNYEQYF. CDR3 in DNA: TGTGCCAGCAGCCGAGCCGGGACCACAAACTACGAGCAGTACTTC.

This clonotype was seen ten or more times. The chain combines TRBV24-1 with TRBJ2-5, with D perhaps matching TRBD1 or TRBD2 (5 bases each). Between the trimmed V and J ends, which lost 5 bases and 3 bases, there was a span of 18 bases. Germline V gene lookup returns CDR1 KGHDR and CDR2 SFDVKD. This CDR3 region has 16 residues. For the CDR3, the DNA is TGTGCCACCAGTGCGGGAAAGAACGTGGGGGAAGAGACCCAGTACTTC. Protein sequence: CATSAGKNVGEETQYF.

A note on this clonotype: One junction end does not reproduce the germline sequence, and a read error may be involved. The chain recombines TRBV27 with TRBJ2-3; 11 nucleotides agree with TRBD2. This CDR3 region has 18 residues. Germline-derived CDR1 and CDR2 are MNHEY and SMNVEV (reference sequence). The CDR3 nucleotides are TGTGTCAGCAGTTTATCCCCCGGTCTAGCGGGGGGCCGAGATACGCAGTATTTT. The encoded protein is CVSSLSPGLAGGRDTQYF.

This clonotype was detected ten times or more. The chain links TRBV5-1 to TRBJ2-1, with D possibly TRBD1 on 5 matching bases. This CDR3 is built from 14 residues. Deletions cut 1 base from V and 7 bases from J, with 12 bases between. The germline V gene has CDR1 SGHRS and CDR2 YFSETQ. CDR3 DNA: TGCGCCAGCAGCTTGTCAGCAGGGAATAATGAGCAGTTCTTC. This codes for CASSLSAGNNEQFF. Complete variable domain (other parts from reference TRBV5-1 and TRBJ2-1): KAGVTQTPRYLIKTRGQQVTLSCSPISGHRSVSWYQQTPGQGLQFLFEYFSETQRNKGNFPGRFSGRQFSNSRSEMNVSTLELGDSALYLCASSLSAGNNEQFFGPGTRLTVL.

This clonotype was counted between two and nine times. It may be a read error: a sequence one base away is much more abundant. The rearrangement uses TRBV14 and TRBJ2-5; 8 bases match TRBD1. The CDR3 loop spans 13 amino acids. CDR1 and CDR2 from the germline V gene are SGHDN and FVKESK. After removal of 7 bases from V and 0 bases from J, the junction contained 1 base not matched to a gene. CDR3 DNA sequence: TGTGCCAGCAACAGGGGGAACCAAGAGACCCAGTACTTC. The encoded protein is CASNRGNQETQYF.

This clonotype has just a few counts. The V call is TRBV3-1, the J call TRBJ1-3; unclear D gene. CDR1 is LGHDT, CDR2 YNNKEL, per germline (reference sequence). The CDR3 has 16 amino acids. The ends were cut back, 5 bases at V and 2 bases at J, with 16 bases in the middle. The CDR3 loop reads CASSSPVATTGNTIYF. In nucleotides, the CDR3 is TGTGCCAGCAGCTCCCCAGTCGCCACTACTGGAAACACCATATATTTT.

The table lists this clonotype with many counts. The chain joins TRBV27 to TRBJ2-6; TRBD1 or TRBD2 may be the D gene (5 bases each). From germline, CDR1 is MNHEY and CDR2 SMNVEV (reference sequence). CDR3 length equals 15 residues. With 6 bases removed from V and 4 bases from J, the gap between germline ends came to 13 bases. The chain's CDR3 is CASRNPGAGANVLTF. The CDR3 nucleotides read TGTGCCAGCAGAAACCCCGGGGCCGGGGCCAACGTCCTGACTTTC.

This clonotype has at least ten counts. The chain combines TRBV6-5 with TRBJ2-3, with D perhaps being TRBD1 or TRBD2 (5 bases each). Germline V gene lookup returns CDR1 MNHEY and CDR2 SVGAGI. V lost 10 bases, J lost 1 base, and 21 bases lay in between. This CDR3 is built from 16 residues. The chain's CDR3 is CATKRGATTRTDTQYF. The CDR3 DNA reads as TGTGCCACTAAAAGAGGGGCGACCACCCGCACAGATACGCAGTATTTT.